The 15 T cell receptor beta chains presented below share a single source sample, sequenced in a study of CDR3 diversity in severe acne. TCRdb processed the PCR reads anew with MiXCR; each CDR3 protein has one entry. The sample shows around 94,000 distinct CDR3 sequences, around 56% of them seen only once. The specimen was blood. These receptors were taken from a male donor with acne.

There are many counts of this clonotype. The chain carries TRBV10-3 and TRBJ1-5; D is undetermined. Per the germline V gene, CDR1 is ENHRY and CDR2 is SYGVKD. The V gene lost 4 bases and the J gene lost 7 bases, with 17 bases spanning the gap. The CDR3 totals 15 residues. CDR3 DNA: TGTGCCATCAGTGGGGGTCCCGTCCGATCGCAGCCCCAGCATTTT. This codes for CAISGGPVRSQPQHF.

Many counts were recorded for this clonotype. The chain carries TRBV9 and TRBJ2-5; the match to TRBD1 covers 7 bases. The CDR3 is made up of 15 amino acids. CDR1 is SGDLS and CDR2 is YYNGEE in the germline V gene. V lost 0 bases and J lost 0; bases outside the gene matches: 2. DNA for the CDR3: TGTGCCAGCAGCGTAGAGGGGGCGTACCAAGAGACCCAGTACTTC. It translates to CASSVEGAYQETQYF.

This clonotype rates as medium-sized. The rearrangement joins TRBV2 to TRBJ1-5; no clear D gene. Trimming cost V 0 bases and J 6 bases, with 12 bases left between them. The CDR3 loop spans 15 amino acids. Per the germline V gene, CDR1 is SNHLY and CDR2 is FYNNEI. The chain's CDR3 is CASSEALPVGQPQHF. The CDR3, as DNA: TGTGCCAGCAGTGAAGCCTTACCGGTGGGTCAGCCCCAGCATTTT.

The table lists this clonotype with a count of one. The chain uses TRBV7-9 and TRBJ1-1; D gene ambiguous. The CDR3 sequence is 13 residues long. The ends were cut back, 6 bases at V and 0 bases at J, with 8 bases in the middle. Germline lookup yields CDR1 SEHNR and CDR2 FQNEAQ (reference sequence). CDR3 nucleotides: TGTGCCAGCAGTTTAAGGCTGAACACTGAAGCTTTCTTT. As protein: CASSLRLNTEAFF.

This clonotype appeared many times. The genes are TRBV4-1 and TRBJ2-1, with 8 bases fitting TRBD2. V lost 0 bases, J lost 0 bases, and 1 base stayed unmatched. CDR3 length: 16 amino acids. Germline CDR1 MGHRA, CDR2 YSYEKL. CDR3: CASSQDSGTSYNEQFF. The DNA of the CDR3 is TGCGCCAGCAGCCAAGATAGCGGGACCTCCTACAATGAGCAGTTCTTC.

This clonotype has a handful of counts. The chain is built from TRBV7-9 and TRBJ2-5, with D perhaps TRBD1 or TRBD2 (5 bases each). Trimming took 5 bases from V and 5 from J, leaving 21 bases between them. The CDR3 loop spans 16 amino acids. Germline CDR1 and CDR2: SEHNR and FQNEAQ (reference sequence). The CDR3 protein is CASSHRDHLLAETQYF. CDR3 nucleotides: TGTGCCAGCAGCCACCGGGACCACCTCCTTGCTGAGACCCAGTACTTC.

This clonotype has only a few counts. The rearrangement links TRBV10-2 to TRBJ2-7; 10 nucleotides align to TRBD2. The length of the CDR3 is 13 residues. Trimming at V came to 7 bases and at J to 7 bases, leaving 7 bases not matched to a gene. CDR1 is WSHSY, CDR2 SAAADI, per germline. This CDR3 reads CASTSGSDWEQYF. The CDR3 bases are TGCGCCAGCACTAGCGGGAGCGATTGGGAGCAGTACTTC.

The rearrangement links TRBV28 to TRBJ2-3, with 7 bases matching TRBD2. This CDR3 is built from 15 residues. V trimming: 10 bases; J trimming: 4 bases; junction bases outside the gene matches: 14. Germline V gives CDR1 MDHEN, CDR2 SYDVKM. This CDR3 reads CANSMGGVNADTQYF. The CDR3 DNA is TGTGCCAACAGCATGGGGGGGGTGAACGCAGATACGCAGTATTTT.

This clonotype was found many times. DNA for the CDR3: TGCGCCAGCAGCTTGACCATAGCGGGGGGGCCAGCAGATACGCAGTATTTT. The encoded protein is CASSLTIAGGPADTQYF. This sequence joins TRBV5-1 and TRBJ2-3; TRBD2 agrees at 11 bases. CDR3 length: 17 amino acids. Germline CDR1 and CDR2: SGHRS and YFSETQ. The V and J ends lost 1 base and 4 bases, in that order; junction bases with no gene match: 8.

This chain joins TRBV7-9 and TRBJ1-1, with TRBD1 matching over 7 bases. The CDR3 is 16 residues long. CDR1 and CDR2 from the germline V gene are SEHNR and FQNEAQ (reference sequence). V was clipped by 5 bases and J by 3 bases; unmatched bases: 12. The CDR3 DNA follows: TGTGCCAGCAGCCCACAGATCAGGGGGAAGGACACTGAAGCTTTCTTT. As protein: CASSPQIRGKDTEAFF.

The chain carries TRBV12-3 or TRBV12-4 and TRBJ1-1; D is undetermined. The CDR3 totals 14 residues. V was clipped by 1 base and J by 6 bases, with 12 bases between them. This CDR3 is CASSLDSGWAEAFF. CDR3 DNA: TGTGCCAGCAGTTTAGACTCGGGTTGGGCTGAAGCTTTCTTT.

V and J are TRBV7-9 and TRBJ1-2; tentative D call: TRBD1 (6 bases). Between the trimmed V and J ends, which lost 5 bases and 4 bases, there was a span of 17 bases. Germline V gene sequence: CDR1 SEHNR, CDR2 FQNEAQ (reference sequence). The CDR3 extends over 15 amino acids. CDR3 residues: CASSTSQGHGYGYTF. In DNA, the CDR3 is TGTGCCAGCAGCACATCACAGGGCCATGGCTATGGCTACACCTTC.

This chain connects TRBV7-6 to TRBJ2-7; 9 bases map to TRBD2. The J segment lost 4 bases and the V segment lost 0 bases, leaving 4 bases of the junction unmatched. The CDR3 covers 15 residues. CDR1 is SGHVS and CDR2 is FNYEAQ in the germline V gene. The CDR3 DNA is TGTGCCAGCAGCTTAGCAATAGCGGGAGCTTACGAGCAGTACTTC. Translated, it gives CASSLAIAGAYEQYF.

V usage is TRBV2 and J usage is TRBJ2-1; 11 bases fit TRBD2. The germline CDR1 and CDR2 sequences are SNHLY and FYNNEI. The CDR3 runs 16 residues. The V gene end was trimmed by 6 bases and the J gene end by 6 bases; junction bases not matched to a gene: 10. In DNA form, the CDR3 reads TGTGCCAGCAGGTATAGCGGGAGGGCCGAGCGCAATGAGCAGTTCTTC. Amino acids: CASRYSGRAERNEQFF. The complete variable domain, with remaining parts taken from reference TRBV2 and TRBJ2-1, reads EPEVTQTPSHQVTQMGQEVILRCVPISNHLYFYWYRQILGQKVEFLVSFYNNEISEKSEIFDDQFSVERPDGSNFTLKIRSTKLEDSAMYFCASRYSGRAERNEQFFGPGTRLTVL.

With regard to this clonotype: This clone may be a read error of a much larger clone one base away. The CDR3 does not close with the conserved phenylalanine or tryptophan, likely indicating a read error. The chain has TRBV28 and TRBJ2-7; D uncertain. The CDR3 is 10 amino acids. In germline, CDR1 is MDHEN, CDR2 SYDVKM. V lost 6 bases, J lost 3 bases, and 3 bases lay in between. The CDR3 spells CASSHYEQYS. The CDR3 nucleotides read TGTGCCAGCAGCCACTACGAGCAGTACTCC.